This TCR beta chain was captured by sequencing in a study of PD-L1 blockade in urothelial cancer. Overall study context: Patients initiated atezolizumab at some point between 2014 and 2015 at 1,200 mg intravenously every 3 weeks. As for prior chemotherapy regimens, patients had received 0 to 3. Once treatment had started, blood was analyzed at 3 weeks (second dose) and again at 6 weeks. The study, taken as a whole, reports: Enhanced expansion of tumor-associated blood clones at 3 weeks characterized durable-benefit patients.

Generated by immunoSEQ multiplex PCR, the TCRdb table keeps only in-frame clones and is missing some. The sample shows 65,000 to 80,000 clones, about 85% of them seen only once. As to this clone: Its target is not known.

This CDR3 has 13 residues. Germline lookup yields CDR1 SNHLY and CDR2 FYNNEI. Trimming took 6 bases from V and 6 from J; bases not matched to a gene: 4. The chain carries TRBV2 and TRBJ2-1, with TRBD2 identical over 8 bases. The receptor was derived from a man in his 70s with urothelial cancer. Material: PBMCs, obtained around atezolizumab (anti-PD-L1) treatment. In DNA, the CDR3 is TGTGCCAGCAGCGACGGACTAGCCAATGAGCAGTTCTTC. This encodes CASSDGLANEQFF.